This TCR beta chain came from a study of siplizumab effects on memory and regulatory T cells (dated by TCRdb to about 2019). As for the study more broadly: The study looked at the effect of siplizumab, an anti-CD2 antibody, on alloreactive T-cell subsets in allogeneic mixed lymphocyte reactions made from human PBMCs. The paper as a whole reports these results and caveats: Greater diversity appeared to be present in unstimulated naive T cells than in memory T cells, and a substantial contribution to the alloresponse seemed to be made by naive cells. The suppressive function of proliferating Tregs from siplizumab cultures was not functionally confirmed. The cumulative frequency of alloreactive sequences traceable to unstimulated CD4+ memory T cells was significantly reduced by siplizumab. Among mappable alloreactive CD4+ clones, an average Treg-derived fraction of over 60% was observed with siplizumab, compared with roughly 25% in control reactions. Because sequences below about 10^-5 frequency were poorly captured, only a minor fraction of alloreactive clones could be mapped to unstimulated subsets. For roughly 75-97% of proliferating CD4+ or CD8+ clones, no naive or memory phenotype could be assigned.

Sorted unstimulated T cells and proliferating T cells recovered from mixed lymphocyte reactions underwent TCRbeta CDR3 sequencing. Fresh whole blood from ten HLA-typed healthy donors was used as the source from which PBMCs were isolated. Unstimulated CD4+ non-regulatory T cells were FACS-sorted to map the origin of alloreactive clones. Reading the germline V gene gives CDR1 LGHNA and CDR2 YNFKEQ. Relative to germline, V is 0 bases shorter and J is 4 bases shorter, with 3 bases between their ends. The CDR3 starts with the cysteine, ends with the phenylalanine, and has 13 residues. The CDR3 DNA has 39 bases and is translated from base 1. Library construction relied on the immunoSEQ multiplex PCR assay. Each sample had 9 x 10^4 or so TCR templates assayed by the deep sequencing platform. Genomic DNA extracted from sorted T cells was the material used for TCRbeta CDR3 sequencing. As for how the authors treated the data: The R programming language was used for clonal analysis of TCRbeta CDR3 data. Alloreactive CD4+ and CD8+ clones were defined by comparing unstimulated samples with post-reaction CFSE-low samples. Regulatory or non-regulatory origin of alloreactive CD4+ clones was assigned by matching sequences to the sorted unstimulated Treg and non-Treg repertoires. TCRdb mirrors the immuneACCESS table, restricted to in-frame sequences. Some clones are absent from its copies; in checked studies, under half trace to an unresolved V gene, and the reason for the others is unknown. V and J calls plus clone size are reproduced from that table; the DNA served to infer D and trimming. The sample table holds over 100,000 clones, of which roughly 93% were seen once. Around 0.15% of the sample rests with the top ten.

With respect to this clone: Its antigen has not been determined. No base-level quality is on record; no much larger clone is a single base apart.

The source is a human donor in good health. The sample was non-Treg CD4+ T cells sorted from blood. In light of the paper, this sample's cell subset or site label describes: FACS-sorted unstimulated CD4+ non-regulatory T cells. Recombination linked TRBV4-2 to TRBJ2-2, with the identity of the D gene unclear. This receptor carries the CDR3 CASSQESTGELFF. The nucleotide sequence reads TGTGCCAGCAGCCAAGAATCCACCGGGGAGCTGTTTTTT.